This entry is about one T cell receptor (beta chain). Its matching antigen is unknown. V was trimmed by 7 bases and J by 0 bases, leaving 10 bases between them. Per germline, CDR1 MDHEN and CDR2 SYDVKM. There are 14 residues in the CDR3. The data were taken from a study of OX40 agonist ivuxolimab in advanced cancers. Study context: Head and neck, renal cell, melanoma or hepatocellular carcinoma were the cancers that dose-escalation patients had. Study results and limitations: Dosing at 0.1 to 3.0 mg/kg was accompanied by clonal expansion of CD4+ and CD8+ blood T cells by week 6.

Only in-frame clones appear in the TCRdb table, and some are missing; sequencing was by immunoSEQ multiplex PCR. The sample carries fewer than 90,000 clones, around 90% recorded once. This clonotype originated in an adult with an advanced solid tumor such as melanoma, head and neck, liver or kidney cancer. The chain is built from TRBV28 and TRBJ2-1; D unresolved. This specimen was CD4+ or CD8+ T cells sorted from blood, taken in a trial of the OX40 agonist ivuxolimab. CDR3 in amino acids: CASKPYISYNEQFF. CDR3 in DNA: TGTGCCAGCAAACCGTACATCTCCTACAATGAGCAGTTCTTC.